Included here is one T cell receptor beta chain sequence, with context. The CDR3 is 13 amino acids. In germline, CDR1 is SGHDN, CDR2 FVKESK. J lost 2 bases, V lost 4 bases, and 0 bases had no gene match. Patients of the Seattle cohort, enrolled during active infection, were followed longitudinally. These data originate in a study of blood T cell repertoires in COVID-19. Across the whole study: Spain, Italy and the United States supplied samples that represented acute and convalescent COVID-19. PBMCs, B-cell-depleted T cells, or T cells were the source of the cDNA or gDNA that made up the material.

Source study methods: Cell counts per sample came from amplifying reference gene primers. Assay: immunoSEQ multiplex PCR; the TCRdb copy retains only in-frame clones and omits some. V and J calls and clone size come straight from that table; D and trimming were deduced from the DNA. The sample records 300,000 to 350,000 clones, more than 70% being singletons. The sample comprised peripheral blood. The chain carries TRBV14 and TRBJ1-2; TRBD1 aligns across 8 bases. The origin of this receptor is a woman in her 70s with COVID-19, enrolled during active disease. The CDR3 protein is CASSRQGNYGYTF. The CDR3 DNA is TGTGCCAGCAGCCGACAGGGGAACTATGGCTACACCTTC.